This entry describes one TCR beta chain. Other DNA sequences in this specimen translate into the identical CDR3. This sample was taken from a study of OX40 agonist ivuxolimab in advanced cancers. Assay: immunoSEQ multiplex PCR; the TCRdb copy retains only in-frame clones and omits some. The sample contains about 94,000 clones, around nine tenths of which appear only once. This specimen consisted of CD4+ or CD8+ T cells sorted from blood, obtained in a trial of the OX40 agonist ivuxolimab. The sequence was obtained from an adult with an advanced solid tumor such as melanoma, head and neck, liver or kidney cancer.

The CDR3 region is CASSYDGNTEAFF. The CDR3 DNA is TGTGCCAGCAGTTACGACGGGAACACTGAAGCTTTCTTT. The rearrangement joins TRBV6-5 to TRBJ1-1; D call uncertain. Germline CDR1 MNHEY, CDR2 SVGAGI. The length of the CDR3 is 13 residues. V was clipped by 2 bases and J by 1 base, with 5 bases between them.